These 18 T cell receptor beta chains share one sample of origin, sequenced in a study of blood T cell repertoires in COVID-19. The assay was immunoSEQ multiplex PCR, and TCRdb's table has in-frame clones only and misses some. In the table there are 150,000 or so clones, about 80% of which are singletons. Sequencing was performed on peripheral blood. The source of these receptors is a woman in her 70s with acute or convalescent COVID-19.

The chain combines TRBV2 with TRBJ1-1; 7 bases map to TRBD1. Germline CDR1 and CDR2: SNHLY and FYNNEI. After removal of 6 bases from V and 1 base from J, the junction contained 2 bases not matched to a gene. This CDR3 is built from 13 residues. CDR3 region: CASRGDRNTEAFF. The DNA for the CDR3 is TGTGCCAGCAGAGGGGACAGGAACACTGAAGCTTTCTTT.

The chain is built from TRBV28 and TRBJ1-4; D possibly corresponds to TRBD1 (5 bases). V lost 8 bases to trimming and J lost 3 bases, with 16 bases between them. Looked up from germline, CDR1 is MDHEN and CDR2 is SYDVKM. The CDR3 has 15 amino acids. As DNA, the CDR3 is TGTGCCAGCCGACCTTCCGGGGGGGCTAATGAAAAACTGTTTTTT. Its protein product is CASRPSGGANEKLFF. Filled out from reference TRBV28 and TRBJ1-4, the complete variable domain reads DVKVTQSSRYLVKRTGEKVFLECVQDMDHENMFWYRQDPGLGLRLIYFSYDVKMKEKGDIPEGYSVSREKKERFSLILESASTNQTSMYLCASRPSGGANEKLFFGSGTQLSVL.

V gene TRBV25-1 combines with J gene TRBJ1-1; 8 bases align to TRBD1. Looked up from germline, CDR1 is MGHDK and CDR2 is SYGVNS. This CDR3 region has 15 residues. The junction had 18 bases not matched to a gene; V was cut back by 6 bases and J by 12 bases. The CDR3 here is CASRTHRDRKPGPFF. The CDR3 DNA reads TGTGCCAGCAGGACTCACCGGGACAGGAAGCCTGGACCTTTCTTT.

The V gene is TRBV7-3, the J gene TRBJ1-6; D not resolved. The V end lost 3 bases, the J end lost 7 bases, and 7 bases lay between the germline ends. Looked up from germline, CDR1 is SGHTA and CDR2 is FQGTGA. The CDR3 sequence is 13 residues long. In DNA, the CDR3 is TGTGCCAGCAGCTTGAACAGAAATTCACCCCTCCACTTT. This gives the protein CASSLNRNSPLHF.

This rearrangement joins TRBV5-1 to TRBJ2-3, with D perhaps TRBD1 (6 bases). Germline lookup yields CDR1 SGHRS and CDR2 YFSETQ. Trimming pared 0 bases from V and 2 bases from J, leaving 13 bases between. The CDR3 length is 16 residues. The CDR3 nucleotides read TGCGCCAGCAGCTTGGAACCGGACAGCCTCACAGATACGCAGTATTTT. Translated: CASSLEPDSLTDTQYF.

The rearrangement uses TRBV4-3 and TRBJ2-7, with 12 nucleotides matching TRBD1. This CDR3 has 17 amino acids. J lost 7 bases, V lost 0 bases, and 10 bases had no gene match. Germline CDR1 LGHNA, CDR2 YSLEER. The chain's CDR3 is CASSQDRWDRGLREQYF. The CDR3 DNA reads TGCGCCAGCAGCCAAGATCGTTGGGACAGGGGGCTGAGAGAGCAGTACTTC.

This rearrangement joins TRBV7-6 to TRBJ2-5; 11 bases line up with TRBD2. The CDR3 has 16 amino acids. V shed 1 base, J shed 1 base, and the junction held 2 bases outside the gene matches. In germline, CDR1 is SGHVS, CDR2 FNYEAQ. The CDR3 nucleotides are TGTGCCAGCAGCTTAGGTCTAGCGGGGGGCCAAGAGACCCAGTACTTC. Amino acids: CASSLGLAGGQETQYF.

This sequence joins TRBV4-2 and TRBJ1-2, with 12 bases aligning to TRBD1. Germline V gene sequence: CDR1 LGHNA, CDR2 YNFKEQ. Germline trimming cut 1 base from V and 4 bases from J; bases unmatched to any gene: 7. This CDR3 has 17 amino acids. In nucleotides, the CDR3 is TGTGCCAGCAGCCAAGCCGGGACAGGGGGCATTGGCTATGGCTACACCTTC. Its protein product is CASSQAGTGGIGYGYTF.

V is TRBV3-1 (or the pseudogene TRBV3-2) and J is TRBJ2-7, with no clear D. V gave up 10 bases and J gave up 4 bases, with 5 bases separating them. In germline, CDR1 is LGHDT, CDR2 YNNKEL (reference sequence). This CDR3 has 9 residues. CDR3 DNA: TGTGCCACCCTATACGAGCAGTACTTC. Amino acid sequence: CATLYEQYF.

The chain employs TRBV30 and TRBJ1-5, with a possible D match to TRBD1 (6 bases). CDR1 is GTSNPN, CDR2 SVGIG, per germline (reference sequence). V was cut by 2 bases and J by 7 bases, with 12 bases left in between. The CDR3 is 13 residues long. CDR3 protein: CAWSTGRGQPQHF. CDR3 in DNA: TGTGCCTGGAGTACAGGGAGGGGACAGCCCCAGCATTTT.

This clone turned up a few times. The V call is TRBV3-1 (or the pseudogene TRBV3-2), the J call TRBJ2-1, with TRBD1 matching over 10 bases. CDR3 size: 13 residues. The J segment lost 9 bases and the V segment lost 4 bases, leaving 3 bases of the junction unmatched. In germline, CDR1 is LGHDT, CDR2 YNNKEL (reference sequence). In DNA, the CDR3 is TGTGCCAGCAGCCCCCGGGACAGGGGTGAGCAGTTCTTC. Protein: CASSPRDRGEQFF.

This chain joins TRBV7-9 and TRBJ1-2, with 7 nucleotides matching TRBD1. In germline, CDR1 is SEHNR, CDR2 FQNEAQ (reference sequence). J was trimmed by 6 bases and V by 5 bases; bases with no gene match: 6. The CDR3 totals 13 residues. CDR3 amino acids: CASSLTGQDGYTF. CDR3 in DNA: TGTGCCAGCAGCCTGACAGGGCAGGATGGCTACACCTTC.

This clone was picked up a small number of times. The rearrangement uses TRBV7-9 and TRBJ1-5; D gene uncertain. V was clipped by 0 bases and J by 0 bases, with 6 bases between them. The CDR3 is 15 amino acids. The germline V gene encodes CDR1 SEHNR and CDR2 FQNEAQ (reference sequence). CDR3 loop: CASSLAGDSNQPQHF. The CDR3, as DNA: TGTGCCAGCAGCTTAGCCGGGGATAGCAATCAGCCCCAGCATTTT.

The CDR3 bases are TGCGCCAGCAGCCAAGCCAGTAATTCACCCCTCCACTTT. It specifies CASSQASNSPLHF. The chain is built from TRBV4-1 and TRBJ1-6; D unresolved. CDR3 length: 13 residues. V was cut by 1 base and J by 6 bases, with 4 bases left in between. Germline V lookup: CDR1 MGHRA, CDR2 YSYEKL.

The genes are TRBV28 and TRBJ1-1; tentatively, D is TRBD1 (6 bases). The CDR3 is made up of 14 amino acids. Trimming removed 6 bases at V and 4 bases at J, with 15 bases between. Germline CDR1 reads MDHEN; CDR2 reads SYDVKM. The CDR3 region has the DNA TGTGCCAGCAGCCCTTACAGGGTCCGCACTGAAGCTTTCTTT. Protein: CASSPYRVRTEAFF.

The chain couples TRBV25-1 to TRBJ1-2; D not resolved. CDR3 size: 15 residues. Germline loops: CDR1 MGHDK, CDR2 SYGVNS. The germline V and J ends were trimmed by 1 base and 7 bases, with 16 bases remaining between them. The CDR3 loop is CASSESLAGGGGYTF. The CDR3 coding sequence is TGTGCCAGCAGTGAATCCCTTGCAGGAGGAGGTGGCTACACCTTC.

The rearrangement uses TRBV25-1 and TRBJ1-2; possible D gene TRBD1, 6 bases. CDR1 is MGHDK and CDR2 is SYGVNS in the germline V gene. Trimming took 6 bases from V and 5 from J, leaving 16 bases between them. There are 14 residues in the CDR3. The CDR3 region is CASSARGGSYGYTF. CDR3 nucleotide sequence: TGTGCCAGCAGCGCCCGAGGGGGTTCTTATGGCTACACCTTC.

In the case of this clone: This same CDR3 is encoded by further DNA sequences in the sample. The DNA of the CDR3 is TGTGCCAGCAGCTTAGGTCAGGGGACTGAAGCTTTCTTT. This codes for CASSLGQGTEAFF. The V and J genes are TRBV11-2 and TRBJ1-1; D may be TRBD1 (6 bases). CDR1 is SGHAT and CDR2 is FQNNGV in the germline V gene. The CDR3 extends over 13 amino acids. The V gene lost 1 base and the J gene lost 5 bases, with 8 bases spanning the gap.